One and the same sample provided the 21 T cell receptor beta chains below, sequenced in a study of shared clonotypes between healthy human individuals. Data came from immunoSEQ multiplex PCR; TCRdb stores just in-frame clones and leaves some out. The sample lists around 650,000 clones; 95% to 97% were seen once. Terminally differentiated effector memory CD45RA+ cells were excluded from the naive CD8 cells, which were CD45RO-negative and positively selected for CCR7. Sequencing input: naive CD8+ T cells sorted from blood. These receptors originate from a woman younger than 45 in good health.

The V gene is TRBV19, the J gene TRBJ2-7; 13 nucleotides match TRBD2. Per germline, CDR1 LNHDA and CDR2 SQIVND (reference sequence). Trimming removed 6 bases from V and 5 bases from J; junction bases left unmatched: 7. This CDR3 has 15 amino acids. CDR3 in amino acids: CASSIGTSGMHEQYF. The CDR3 DNA reads TGTGCCAGTAGCATTGGGACTAGCGGGATGCACGAGCAGTACTTC.

In nucleotides, the CDR3 is TGCGCCAGCAGTGAGGGAGTGGGGATATCCAGCACAGATACGCAGTATTTT. It yields the protein CASSEGVGISSTDTQYF. The chain employs TRBV10-1 and TRBJ2-3, with D uncertain. The CDR3 covers 17 residues. Germline-derived CDR1 and CDR2 are WNHNN and SYGVQD (reference sequence). V was trimmed by 2 bases and J by 0 bases, leaving 15 bases between them.

This clone has only one observation. V gene TRBV7-6 combines with J gene TRBJ1-2, with 11 bases aligning to TRBD1. The J segment lost 8 bases and the V segment lost 5 bases, leaving 4 bases of the junction unmatched. The CDR3 is made up of 13 amino acids. Germline V gene lookup returns CDR1 SGHVS and CDR2 FNYEAQ. CDR3 amino acids: CASSPWDRGGYTF. CDR3 sequence (DNA): TGTGCCAGCAGCCCCTGGGACAGGGGGGGCTACACCTTC.

J is TRBJ1-1 and V is TRBV5-1; D is uncertain. The ends were cut back, 7 bases at V and 5 bases at J, with 9 bases in the middle. The CDR3 has 11 residues. Germline CDR1 and CDR2: SGHRS and YFSETQ. This CDR3 reads CASRGETEAFF. CDR3 nucleotides: TGCGCCAGCCGTGGTGAGACTGAAGCTTTCTTT.

This rearrangement joins TRBV10-2 to TRBJ2-1; 7 bases are a match to TRBD2. J was trimmed by 2 bases and V by 2 bases; bases with no gene match: 3. Germline-derived CDR1 and CDR2 are WSHSY and SAAADI. CDR3 size: 15 residues. The CDR3 bases are TGCGCCAGCAGTGAGCGGGCGGGAGCCTACAATGAGCAGTTCTTC. Protein sequence: CASSERAGAYNEQFF.

The rearrangement links TRBV29-1 to TRBJ1-1, with D possibly matching TRBD1 (5 bases). The CDR3 sequence is 12 residues long. Germline V gene data show CDR1 as SQVTM and CDR2 as ANQGSEA. The V end was cut by 6 bases, the J end by 3 bases, with 11 bases between. The CDR3 nucleotides are TGCAGCGTGGGGCCATCTCACACTGAAGCTTTCTTT. This gives the protein CSVGPSHTEAFF. Together with reference TRBV29-1 and TRBJ1-1, the CDR3 gives the full variable domain: SAVISQKPSRDICQRGTSLTIQCQVDSQVTMMFWYRQQPGQSLTLIATANQGSEATYESGFVIDKFPISRPNLTFSTLTVSNMSPEDSSIYLCSVGPSHTEAFFGQGTRLTVV.

This chain connects TRBV25-1 to TRBJ1-1; TRBD1 matches at 8 bases. CDR3 length: 13 amino acids. Germline-derived CDR1 and CDR2 are MGHDK and SYGVNS. With 6 bases clipped from V and 5 bases from J, the junction kept 5 bases outside the gene matches. Written as DNA, the CDR3 is TGTGCCAGCAGCCAGGGGGCAGGGACTGAAGCTTTCTTT. This codes for CASSQGAGTEAFF.

V is TRBV2 and J is TRBJ1-4, with no clear D. Germline CDR1 SNHLY, CDR2 FYNNEI. The germline V and J ends were trimmed by 6 bases and 0 bases, with 17 bases remaining between them. This CDR3 is 17 amino acids long. The CDR3 is CASSARVSTATNEKLFF. CDR3 coding DNA: TGTGCCAGCAGCGCGCGGGTGTCCACAGCAACTAATGAAAAACTGTTTTTT.

The chain links TRBV5-4 to TRBJ2-7; D may be TRBD1 or TRBD2 (5 bases each). Germline-derived CDR1 and CDR2 are SGHNT and YYREEE (reference sequence). The CDR3 sequence is 14 residues long. Trimming pared 3 bases from V and 2 bases from J, leaving 12 bases between. The chain's CDR3 is CASSWDDGAYEQYF. The DNA of the CDR3 is TGTGCCAGCAGCTGGGACGACGGGGCCTACGAGCAGTACTTC.

The rearrangement joins TRBV7-9 to TRBJ1-2; 8 positions agree with TRBD1. The germline V gene encodes CDR1 SEHNR and CDR2 FQNEAQ (reference sequence). J gave up 8 bases and V 2 bases, and 19 bases lay outside the gene matches. CDR3 size: 18 residues. The CDR3 protein is CASSLPDRVIGPTQGYTF. The CDR3 bases are TGTGCCAGCAGCTTACCGGACAGGGTAATAGGGCCCACTCAGGGCTACACCTTC.

The chain couples TRBV7-9 to TRBJ2-4, with 7 bases fitting TRBD1. Germline lookup yields CDR1 SEHNR and CDR2 FQNEAQ (reference sequence). The CDR3 is made up of 14 amino acids. V lost 5 bases, J lost 2 bases, and 3 bases stayed unmatched. CDR3 residues: CASSQGESKNIQYF. The CDR3, as DNA: TGTGCCAGCAGCCAGGGGGAATCCAAAAACATTCAGTACTTC.

V usage is TRBV6-1 and J usage is TRBJ2-5; 8 positions agree with TRBD1. This CDR3 is built from 14 residues. Germline V gene lookup returns CDR1 MNHNS and CDR2 SASEGT. V was clipped by 6 bases and J by 6 bases; unmatched bases: 9. The CDR3 region has the DNA TGTGCCAGCAGCCGGACAGGGTCCGCGCAGACCCAGTACTTC. Translated: CASSRTGSAQTQYF.

The chain carries TRBV27 and TRBJ1-1, with D possibly matching TRBD1 (6 bases). CDR3 length: 14 amino acids. Trimming took off 6 bases at V and 4 bases at J, with 15 bases between the two ends. Germline values: CDR1 MNHEY, CDR2 SMNVEV (reference sequence). The chain's CDR3 is CASRGGLGGTEAFF. The CDR3 bases are TGTGCCAGCAGGGGGGGCCTGGGGGGCACTGAAGCTTTCTTT.

A single count supports this clone. The chain employs TRBV28 and TRBJ1-3; D gene ambiguous. V lost 8 bases to trimming and J lost 4 bases, with 18 bases between them. Looked up from germline, CDR1 is MDHEN and CDR2 is SYDVKM. CDR3 length: 15 residues. In nucleotides, the CDR3 is TGTGCCAGCTATTTAGTCGGGGTGTTCGGAAACACCATATATTTT. Protein product: CASYLVGVFGNTIYF.

In the case of this clone: Other DNA sequences in this specimen translate into the identical CDR3. The chain carries TRBV6-5 and TRBJ2-7; D is ambiguous. Trimming took 1 base from V and 0 from J, leaving 4 bases between them. The V gene's germline CDR1 is MNHEY and CDR2 SVGAGI. The CDR3 loop spans 13 amino acids. The CDR3 sequence: CASSYFGSYEQYF. CDR3 nucleotides: TGTGCCAGCAGTTACTTCGGCTCCTACGAGCAGTACTTC.

This sequence joins TRBV11-3 and TRBJ2-3; D may be TRBD1 or TRBD2 (5 bases each). The CDR3 runs to 14 residues. Trimming left V 1 base short and J 4 bases short, with 9 bases between. Germline V lookup: CDR1 SGHNT, CDR2 YENEEA. CDR3 region: CASSLGGESDTQYF. CDR3 DNA sequence: TGTGCCAGCAGCTTAGGAGGGGAGTCAGATACGCAGTATTTT.

The chain uses TRBV28 and TRBJ2-5, with 8 bases that match TRBD1. The junction had 9 bases not matched to a gene; V was cut back by 7 bases and J by 2 bases. The CDR3 extends over 15 amino acids. From germline, CDR1 is MDHEN and CDR2 SYDVKM. CDR3 loop: CASTIYRTGQETQYF. Here the CDR3 DNA reads TGTGCCAGCACCATATATCGGACAGGGCAAGAGACCCAGTACTTC.

This chain joins TRBV28 and TRBJ1-3; D is unresolved. The CDR3 is made up of 17 amino acids. Germline V gene sequence: CDR1 MDHEN, CDR2 SYDVKM. Trimming stripped 3 bases from V and 1 base from J, with 16 bases between. This chain's CDR3 is CASSFKLRLLSGNTIYF. The CDR3, as DNA: TGTGCCAGCAGTTTTAAGCTGCGACTGTTGTCTGGAAACACCATATATTTT. The full variable domain, rest sourced from reference TRBV28 and TRBJ1-3, is DVKVTQSSRYLVKRTGEKVFLECVQDMDHENMFWYRQDPGLGLRLIYFSYDVKMKEKGDIPEGYSVSREKKERFSLILESASTNQTSMYLCASSFKLRLLSGNTIYFGEGSWLTVV.

The genes are TRBV10-3 and TRBJ2-3; 7 nucleotides match TRBD1. Germline CDR1 and CDR2: ENHRY and SYGVKD. Germline trimming cut 7 bases from V and 8 bases from J; bases unmatched to any gene: 12. The CDR3 length is 14 residues. CDR3: CAIMGDSDSGTQYF. The CDR3 DNA sequence: TGTGCCATCATGGGGGACAGTGACTCCGGTACGCAGTATTTT.

Note on this clone: The sample has other DNA sequences that encode this CDR3 too. The rearrangement joins TRBV7-8 to TRBJ2-3; D not resolved. The CDR3 loop spans 14 amino acids. V lost 2 bases and J 0 bases, leaving 6 bases between the germline ends. The germline V gene encodes CDR1 SGHVS and CDR2 FQNEAQ. CDR3 DNA sequence: TGTGCCAGCAGCTTATACGGGAGCACAGATACGCAGTATTTT. It is translated as CASSLYGSTDTQYF.

The rearrangement uses TRBV27 and TRBJ2-2, with 7 bases identical to TRBD1. The CDR3 is 13 residues long. The junction had 6 bases not matched to a gene; V was cut back by 8 bases and J by 6 bases. Germline V CDR1 and CDR2: MNHEY, SMNVEV (reference sequence). The CDR3 here is CASARGQSGELFF. CDR3 coding DNA: TGTGCCAGCGCGAGGGGGCAGTCCGGGGAGCTGTTTTTT.